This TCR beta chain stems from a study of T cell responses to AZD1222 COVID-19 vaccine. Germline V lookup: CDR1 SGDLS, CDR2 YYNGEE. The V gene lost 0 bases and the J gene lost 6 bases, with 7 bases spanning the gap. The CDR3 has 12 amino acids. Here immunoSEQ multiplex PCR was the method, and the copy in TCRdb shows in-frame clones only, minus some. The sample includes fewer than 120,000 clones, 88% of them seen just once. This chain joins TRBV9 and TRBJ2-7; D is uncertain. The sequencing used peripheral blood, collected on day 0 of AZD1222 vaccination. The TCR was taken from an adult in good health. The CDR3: CASSVDPAEQYF. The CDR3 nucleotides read TGTGCCAGCAGCGTAGACCCGGCCGAGCAGTACTTC.